This T cell receptor beta chain was recovered during a study of T-cell reconstitution after alpha-beta-depleted transplantation in children. The study, taken as a whole, reports: As was reported, about two months after transplant, alpha-beta T cells came from several hundred expanded graft clones.

Unique molecular identifiers were used in preparing the TCRbeta library. Each CDR3 protein is one row after TCRdb ran MiXCR on the PCR reads. The sample includes 60,000 to 85,000 distinct CDR3 sequences, less than 20% seen only once; the top ten take about half. This clonotype was seen a handful of times. The antigen remains unidentified. CDR1 LGHDT and CDR2 YNNKEL come from the germline V gene (reference sequence). CDR3 length equals 14 residues. Trimming left V 2 bases short and J 6 bases short, with 11 bases between. The chain joins TRBV3-1 to TRBJ2-1, with D possibly matching TRBD2 (7 bases). The receptor was derived from a male patient under 10 years old who had a stem cell transplant for acute lymphoblastic leukemia, so the T cells may come from the graft donor. The input for sequencing was PBMCs, mostly from graft donor cells, taken 360 days after TCRalphabeta/CD19-depleted stem cell transplant. CDR3 nucleotides: TGTGCCAGCAGCCAATTAGGGGGGGCCAATGAGCAGTTCTTC. This codes for CASSQLGGANEQFF.